The table lists the clone carrying this T cell receptor (beta chain) with many counts. Its antigen is currently unknown. The source of the sample is a study of neurological immune-mediated disorders. Study outcomes and limitations: None of the CDR3 amino acid sequences in expanded clones turned up in more than one subject, which points to private repertoires in all groups.

5'RACE with 10-nucleotide random UMIs produced the cDNA. Over 160 million TCR-beta sequences (from 15-18 subjects) were yielded by each sequencing run. One entry per CDR3 protein, called by TCRdb with MiXCR from the 5' RACE reads. The sample includes over 15,000 distinct CDR3 sequences, around 10% of them seen just once. Germline CDR1 is SGHDT and CDR2 is YYEEEE. Trimming stripped 2 bases from V and 5 bases from J, with 9 bases between. The CDR3 loop spans 13 amino acids. Material for sequencing was CD8+ T cells from blood. The receptor's source is a woman between 45 and 65 years old in good health. The J gene is TRBJ2-3, the V gene TRBV5-6; D remains unclear. CDR3 bases: TGTGCCAGCAGCTTTTGGGTTGGAGATACGCAGTATTTT. Its translation: CASSFWVGDTQYF.